The TCR beta chain described here comes from a study of shared clonotypes between healthy human individuals. This clone has a single count. Method: immunoSEQ multiplex PCR; TCRdb's copy keeps in-frame clones and lacks some. The sample has a few million clones; approximately 94% are singletons. Trimming removed 10 bases at V and 2 bases at J, with 11 bases between. The CDR3 has 12 residues. CDR1 and CDR2 from the germline V gene are MDHEN and SYDVKM. The receptor was isolated from a man younger than 35 in good health. The sample taken for sequencing was naive CD4+ T cells sorted from blood. As to subset: CD45RA+ positively selected. The J gene is TRBJ1-2, the V gene TRBV28; no reliable D call. The CDR3 region is CATGGPNYGYTF. The CDR3 DNA follows: TGTGCCACCGGTGGCCCCAACTATGGCTACACCTTC.